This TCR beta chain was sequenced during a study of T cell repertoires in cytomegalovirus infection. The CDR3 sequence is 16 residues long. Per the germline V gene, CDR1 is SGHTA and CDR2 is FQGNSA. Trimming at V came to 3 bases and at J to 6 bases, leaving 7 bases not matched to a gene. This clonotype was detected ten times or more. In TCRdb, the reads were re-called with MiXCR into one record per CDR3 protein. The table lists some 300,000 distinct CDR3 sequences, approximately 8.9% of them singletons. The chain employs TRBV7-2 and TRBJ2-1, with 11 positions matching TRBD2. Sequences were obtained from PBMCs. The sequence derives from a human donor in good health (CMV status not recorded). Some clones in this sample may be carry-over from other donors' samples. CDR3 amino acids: CASSFGSGGVRNEQFF. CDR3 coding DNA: TGTGCCAGCAGCTTCGGTAGCGGGGGGGTTCGCAATGAGCAGTTCTTC.